What follows are 25 T cell receptor beta chains derived from one specimen sequenced in a study of vaccination effects on CD4 cells after COVID-19. Antigen specificity for these receptors is unknown. At the end of 9 to 11 days of culture, CD4+ T cells were isolated. The repertoire was sequenced with immunoSEQ multiplex PCR; TCRdb's copy has only in-frame clones and lacks some. Counted here are roughly 68,000 clones, about 72% occurring once; the ten biggest clones make up under 30%. This specimen was CD4+ T cells from PBMCs cultured without peptide, taken before COVID-19 vaccination. The origin of the receptors is a human donor who had a prior SARS-CoV-2 infection.

The V and J genes are TRBV15 and TRBJ2-1; TRBD1 is a possible D gene (6 bases). The CDR3 is 20 amino acids. CDR1 and CDR2 from the germline V gene are LNHNV and YYDKDF (reference sequence). Trimming cost V 0 bases and J 0 bases, with 21 bases left between them. CDR3 coding DNA: TGTGCCACCAGCAGAGATGGTTGGGGCAAGGGGGTATCCTCCTACAATGAGCAGTTCTTC. Its protein product is CATSRDGWGKGVSSYNEQFF. Full variable domain (missing parts from reference TRBV15 and TRBJ2-1): DAMVIQNPRYQVTQFGKPVTLSCSQTLNHNVMYWYQQKSSQAPKLLFHYYDKDFNNEADTPDNFQSRRPNTSFCFLDIRSPGLGDTAMYLCATSRDGWGKGVSSYNEQFFGPGTRLTVL.

This clone has just a few counts. The chain joins TRBV19 to TRBJ2-1; no clear D gene. The ends were cut back, 6 bases at V and 0 bases at J, with 15 bases in the middle. Germline CDR1 is LNHDA and CDR2 is SQIVND (reference sequence). The CDR3 length is 16 residues. The CDR3 here is CASSPSSMSSYNEQFF. The DNA for the CDR3 is TGTGCCAGTAGCCCCTCCAGCATGAGCTCCTACAATGAGCAGTTCTTC. The whole variable domain, filled in from reference TRBV19 and TRBJ2-1, reads DGGITQSPKYLFRKEGQNVTLSCEQNLNHDAMYWYRQDPGQGLRLIYYSQIVNDFQKGDIAEGYSVSREKKESFPLTVTSAQKNPTAFYLCASSPSSMSSYNEQFFGPGTRLTVL.

The rearrangement joins TRBV11-2 to TRBJ2-7; D is ambiguous. CDR1 and CDR2 from the germline V gene are SGHAT and FQNNGV. The V end lost 1 base, the J end lost 7 bases, and 5 bases lay between the germline ends. The CDR3 is 11 residues long. The DNA of the CDR3 is TGTGCCAGCAGCTTAGGGGTAGAGCAGTACTTC. As protein: CASSLGVEQYF.

The J gene is TRBJ2-5, the V gene TRBV7-9; D is undetermined. V lost 5 bases and J 3 bases, leaving 4 bases between the germline ends. The CDR3 is 11 amino acids. CDR1 and CDR2 from the germline V gene are SEHNR and FQNEAQ (reference sequence). The chain's CDR3 is CASSLKETQYF. The DNA for the CDR3 is TGTGCCAGCAGCCTTAAAGAGACCCAGTACTTC.

V is TRBV23-1 and J is TRBJ1-5; no definite D call. TRBV23-1 is noted as an ORF with a role that remains uncertain. CDR3 length equals 19 residues. The V end was cut by 1 base, the J end by 1 base, with 20 bases between. DNA for the CDR3: TGCGCCAGCAGTCAATGCGCCTTTCTAGGTAATGAGAGCAATCAGCCCCAGCATTTT. It encodes CASSQCAFLGNESNQPQHF.

V is TRBV11-2 and J is TRBJ1-5, with D unresolved. V shed 1 base and J shed 7 bases, with 8 bases lying between them. The CDR3 is made up of 13 amino acids. Germline V gene sequence: CDR1 SGHAT, CDR2 FQNNGV. The CDR3 sequence is CASSLGVEQPQHF. CDR3 nucleotide sequence: TGTGCCAGCAGCTTAGGGGTGGAACAGCCCCAGCATTTT.

V and J are TRBV19 and TRBJ1-3; D might be TRBD1 (6 bases). CDR1 is LNHDA, CDR2 SQIVND, per germline (reference sequence). The CDR3 spans 17 residues. Trimming shortened V by 6 bases and J by 4 bases, and 22 bases separated the two germline ends. The CDR3 nucleotides read TGTGCCAGTAGGCGGAGACGGGGGCAGGGAGTCGGAAACACCATATATTTT. It specifies CASRRRRGQGVGNTIYF. Based on the CDR3 plus reference TRBV19 and TRBJ1-3, the full variable domain is DGGITQSPKYLFRKEGQNVTLSCEQNLNHDAMYWYRQDPGQGLRLIYYSQIVNDFQKGDIAEGYSVSREKKESFPLTVTSAQKNPTAFYLCASRRRRGQGVGNTIYFGEGSWLTVV.

This clone was detected a few times. The chain has TRBV2 and TRBJ2-2; possibly TRBD1 for D (5 bases). Trimming stripped 6 bases from V and 7 bases from J, with 18 bases between. CDR3 length: 15 amino acids. Per the germline V gene, CDR1 is SNHLY and CDR2 is FYNNEI. DNA for the CDR3: TGTGCCAGCAGCCCGTGGGGCGTAAGGAGCGGGGAGCTGTTTTTT. Translation: CASSPWGVRSGELFF.

This clone was recorded a few times. Other DNA sequences in this specimen translate into the identical CDR3. The J gene is TRBJ1-2, the V gene TRBV7-2, with unresolved D. This CDR3 spans 12 amino acids. Germline values: CDR1 SGHTA, CDR2 FQGNSA. Trimming pared 2 bases from V and 2 bases from J, leaving 3 bases between. The CDR3 loop reads CASSLYNYGYTF. The CDR3 DNA sequence: TGTGCCAGCAGCTTATACAACTATGGCTACACCTTC.

Comment on this clone: Other DNA sequences of this sample code for an identical CDR3. CDR3 protein: CASSLEGEAFF. In nucleotides, the CDR3 is TGCGCCAGCAGCTTAGAAGGGGAAGCTTTCTTT. V usage is TRBV5-1 and J usage is TRBJ1-1, with D uncertain. The germline V and J ends were trimmed by 2 bases and 8 bases, with 7 bases remaining between them. Germline loops: CDR1 SGHRS, CDR2 YFSETQ. The CDR3 contains 11 residues.

V gene TRBV5-1 combines with J gene TRBJ1-2, with 8 positions matching TRBD1. The V and J ends lost 1 base and 1 base, in that order; junction bases with no gene match: 15. The CDR3 sequence is 19 residues long. CDR1 and CDR2 from the germline V gene are SGHRS and YFSETQ. The CDR3 loop is CASSLLATGAQGVNYGYTF. CDR3 nucleotide sequence: TGCGCCAGCAGCTTGCTCGCGACAGGGGCGCAGGGGGTTAACTATGGCTACACCTTC.

This chain uses TRBV6-7 with TRBJ2-7; 9 nucleotides align to TRBD1. TRBV6-7 is given ORF status, its function remaining uncertain. The CDR3 consists of 12 residues. V lost 5 bases to trimming and J lost 6 bases; unmatched junction nucleotides: 2. CDR3: CASSRQGGEQYF. The CDR3 DNA reads TGTGCCAGCAGTAGACAGGGGGGCGAGCAGTACTTC.

The table lists this clone with a count of one. V is TRBV19 and J is TRBJ2-7, with 8 bases matching TRBD1. With 4 bases clipped from V and 3 bases from J, the junction kept 5 bases outside the gene matches. The CDR3 spans 14 residues. CDR1 and CDR2 (germline): LNHDA, SQIVND (reference sequence). The CDR3 nucleotides read TGTGCCAGTAGTACCCGGACAGGGAACTACGAGCAGTACTTC. It codes for CASSTRTGNYEQYF.

CDR3 sequence (DNA): TGCGCCAGCAGCCCGGGACAGGGGGTAAATGAAAAACTGTTTTTT. This sequence encodes CASSPGQGVNEKLFF. The genes are TRBV5-1 and TRBJ1-4, with TRBD1 identical over 11 bases. The CDR3 has 15 residues. Germline values: CDR1 SGHRS, CDR2 YFSETQ. V gave up 4 bases and J gave up 5 bases; unmatched junction bases: 4. The complete variable domain, with remaining parts taken from reference TRBV5-1 and TRBJ1-4, reads KAGVTQTPRYLIKTRGQQVTLSCSPISGHRSVSWYQQTPGQGLQFLFEYFSETQRNKGNFPGRFSGRQFSNSRSEMNVSTLELGDSALYLCASSPGQGVNEKLFFGSGTQLSVL.

V and J are TRBV5-1 and TRBJ2-7; 7 nucleotides line up with TRBD2. With V trimmed by 4 bases and J by 2 bases, 15 bases remained unmatched. Looked up from germline, CDR1 is SGHRS and CDR2 is YFSETQ. The CDR3 is 17 residues long. CDR3 nucleotides: TGCGCCAGCAGCGCACGAGGTGGTAGCGGGTCGGCCTACGAGCAGTACTTC. Protein sequence: CASSARGGSGSAYEQYF.

The chain is built from TRBV6-5 and TRBJ1-2, with D uncertain. The CDR3 is made up of 15 amino acids. The germline CDR1 and CDR2 sequences are MNHEY and SVGAGI. Trimming cost V 1 base and J 0 bases, with 9 bases left between them. CDR3 nucleotide sequence: TGTGCCAGCAGTTACTTGGGATCCTCTAACTATGGCTACACCTTC. Its translation: CASSYLGSSNYGYTF.

The chain has TRBV20-1 and TRBJ1-1; D not certain. Germline-derived CDR1 and CDR2 are DFQATT and SNEGSKA (reference sequence). There are 11 residues in the CDR3. V lost 3 bases to trimming and J lost 6 bases, with 8 bases between them. As DNA, the CDR3 is TGCAGTGCTAGGGGGTTTTCTGAAGCTTTCTTT. This gives the protein CSARGFSEAFF.

This clone showed up just once. V usage is TRBV15 and J usage is TRBJ2-4; 7 positions match TRBD2. This CDR3 comprises 12 residues. J gave up 13 bases and V 5 bases, and 8 bases lay outside the gene matches. The germline gives CDR1 LNHNV, CDR2 YYDKDF (reference sequence). The CDR3 bases are TGTGCCACCAGCTTTGGGAGGGAGGGCCAGTACTTC. Amino acids: CATSFGREGQYF.

In this sample, this clone turned up a few times. This chain links TRBV6-2 or TRBV6-3 with TRBJ2-7; D is unclear. The germline CDR1 and CDR2 sequences are MNHEY and SVGEGT. V lost 1 base, J lost 4 bases, and 2 bases lay in between. The CDR3 has 11 amino acids. The CDR3 loop reads CASSYYYEQYF. The CDR3 DNA is TGTGCCAGCAGTTACTATTACGAGCAGTACTTC.

This clone was detected only once. The rearrangement uses TRBV18 and TRBJ2-7, with 8 bases identical to TRBD1. Losses at the gene ends were 0 bases for V and 6 bases for J; bases not matched to a gene: 7. CDR3 length: 15 residues. CDR1 KGHSH and CDR2 LQKENI come from the germline V gene. The CDR3 is CASSPPENRGSEQYF. Written as DNA, the CDR3 is TGTGCCAGCTCACCACCGGAAAACAGGGGGAGCGAGCAGTACTTC.

The V call is TRBV5-4, the J call TRBJ2-7; 14 nucleotides line up with TRBD2. Germline V gene lookup returns CDR1 SGHNT and CDR2 YYREEE (reference sequence). The CDR3 has 17 residues. Losses at the gene ends were 4 bases for V and 13 bases for J; bases not matched to a gene: 19. The CDR3 here is CASSQGGTSGSLTPTYF. The CDR3 DNA reads TGTGCCAGCAGCCAGGGAGGGACTAGCGGGAGCTTAACCCCGACCTACTTC. Full variable domain (rest looked up from reference TRBV5-4 and TRBJ2-7): ETGVTQSPTHLIKTRGQQVTLRCSSQSGHNTVSWYQQALGQGPQFIFQYYREEENGRGNFPPRFSGLQFPNYSSELNVNALELDDSALYLCASSQGGTSGSLTPTYFGPGTRLTVT.

CDR3 bases: TGTGCCAGTAGTATGGGGAACCGGCCCCCCTACGAGCAGTACTTC. Translation gives CASSMGNRPPYEQYF. The chain is built from TRBV19 and TRBJ2-7; D unresolved. V dropped 3 bases and J dropped 2 bases, with 14 bases sitting between them. From germline, CDR1 is LNHDA and CDR2 SQIVND (reference sequence). The CDR3 runs to 15 residues.

The chain carries TRBV15 and TRBJ2-5, with 16 bases fitting TRBD2. Germline V gene data show CDR1 as LNHNV and CDR2 as YYDKDF (reference sequence). Trimming took 4 bases from V and 2 from J; bases not matched to a gene: 1. The CDR3 runs 16 residues. The CDR3 region has the DNA TGTGCCACCAGCATGGGACTAGCGGGAGGGCAAGAGACCCAGTACTTC. Its translation is CATSMGLAGGQETQYF.

This clone was seen a handful of times. The V gene is TRBV7-2, the J gene TRBJ2-3, with unresolved D. With 5 bases removed from V and 2 bases from J, the gap between germline ends came to 8 bases. The CDR3 totals 13 residues. The V gene's germline CDR1 is SGHTA and CDR2 FQGNSA. CDR3 residues: CASSPDHTDTQYF. CDR3 sequence (DNA): TGTGCCAGCAGCCCCGACCACACAGATACGCAGTATTTT.

By proportion, this clone is medium-sized. The chain uses TRBV5-4 and TRBJ1-1, with a tentative D call TRBD1 (5 bases). The CDR3 totals 15 residues. The germline V gene has CDR1 SGHNT and CDR2 YYREEE (reference sequence). Trimming removed 0 bases from V and 4 bases from J, with 13 bases in between. CDR3 sequence: CASSLAGREVTEAFF. The CDR3, as DNA: TGTGCCAGCAGCTTGGCCGGCAGGGAGGTCACTGAAGCTTTCTTT.